This TCR beta chain was identified during a study of beta chain features in type 1 diabetes. A note on this clone: No antigen is known for it.

Expressed TCRB transcripts were sequenced because the isolated RNA had all been reverse transcribed beforehand. Measured with immunoSEQ multiplex PCR; TCRdb has only the in-frame clones, and not every one. There are 150,000 to 190,000 clones in the sample; over 7.5% occur only once, and 0.65% lies in the top ten. Trimming pared 4 bases from V and 1 base from J, leaving 11 bases between. CDR3 size: 15 residues. Per the germline V gene, CDR1 is KGHSH and CDR2 is LQKENI. Sorting that relied on CD45RO/CCR7/CD25/CD127/CD95/CD27 yielded CD4+ naive, central memory, regulatory and stem cell-like memory cells. Study-level results: Among all four CD4+ subsets, Type 1 diabetes patients had TCRB CDR3s that were moderately but significantly shorter. cDNA-based reads could over-represent cells with high TCR expression.

This sequence was found in a man younger than 35 in good health. The chain couples TRBV18 to TRBJ1-5, with TRBD1 as a possible D gene (5 bases). Sample: central memory CD4+ T cells from blood. CDR3 DNA sequence: TGTGCCAGCTCACTCCGGGGGGGGAGCAATCAGCCCCAGCATTTT. Translating gives CASSLRGGSNQPQHF.